The 3 T cell receptor beta chains given below trace back to one sample, sequenced in a study of cytomegalovirus exposure and HLA in healthy donors. PCR involved 60 Vbeta and 13 Jbeta primers. Only in-frame clones appear in the TCRdb table, and some are missing; sequencing was by immunoSEQ multiplex PCR. The sample lists 80,000 or so clones; 10% were seen once. Source material: PBMCs. These receptors originate from a man between 60 and 75 years old in good health and CMV-seropositive.

A few counts support this clone. The chain joins TRBV10-3 to TRBJ2-2; D remains ambiguous. Trimming removed 4 bases at V and 6 bases at J, with 6 bases between. The germline V gene has CDR1 ENHRY and CDR2 SYGVKD. This CDR3 spans 12 amino acids. The CDR3 DNA reads TGTGCCATCAGTGCGTATCCCGGGGAGCTGTTTTTT. It specifies CAISAYPGELFF.

The chain links TRBV7-8 to TRBJ2-3, with TRBD1 matching over 8 bases. The CDR3 is 18 amino acids. V gave up 4 bases and J gave up 5 bases; unmatched junction bases: 17. From germline, CDR1 is SGHVS and CDR2 FQNEAQ. DNA for the CDR3: TGTGCCAGCAGCTCCCAGTTCGGCAACAGGGGGTTGGGAGATACGCAGTATTTT. Protein: CASSSQFGNRGLGDTQYF.

The gene calls are TRBV6-1 and TRBJ2-7, with D possibly TRBD2 on 6 matching bases. The CDR3 covers 12 residues. Trimming stripped 6 bases from V and 7 bases from J, with 13 bases between. Germline V lookup: CDR1 MNHNS, CDR2 SASEGT. CDR3: CASSPGELEQYF. In DNA, the CDR3 is TGTGCCAGCAGCCCGGGGGAGCTGGAGCAGTACTTC.